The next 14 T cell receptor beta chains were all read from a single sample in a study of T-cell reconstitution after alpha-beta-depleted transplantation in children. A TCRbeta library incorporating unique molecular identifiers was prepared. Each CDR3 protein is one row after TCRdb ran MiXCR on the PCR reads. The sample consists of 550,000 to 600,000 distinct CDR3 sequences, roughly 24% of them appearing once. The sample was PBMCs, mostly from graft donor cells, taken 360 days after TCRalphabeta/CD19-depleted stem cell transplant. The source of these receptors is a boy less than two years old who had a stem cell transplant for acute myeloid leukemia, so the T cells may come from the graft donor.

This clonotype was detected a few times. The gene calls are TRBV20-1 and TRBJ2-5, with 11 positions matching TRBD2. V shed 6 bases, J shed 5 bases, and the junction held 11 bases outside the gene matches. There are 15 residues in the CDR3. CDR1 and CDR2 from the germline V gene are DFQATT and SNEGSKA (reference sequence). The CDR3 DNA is TGCAGTGCAATAGCGGGGGGGCCCCTCCGGGAGACCCAGTACTTC. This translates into CSAIAGGPLRETQYF.

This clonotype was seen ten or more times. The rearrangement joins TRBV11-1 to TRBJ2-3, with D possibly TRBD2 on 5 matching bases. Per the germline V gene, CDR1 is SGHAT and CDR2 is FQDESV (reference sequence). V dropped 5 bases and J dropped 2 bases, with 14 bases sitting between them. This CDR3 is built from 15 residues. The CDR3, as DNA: TGTGCCAGCAGCGCCCGGGAAAGAGTCACAGATACGCAGTATTTT. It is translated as CASSARERVTDTQYF.

The CDR3 region has the DNA TGTGCCAGCACCTCACCCGGGACAGGCGAGGCCACCGGGGAGCTGTTTTTT. Translated, it gives CASTSPGTGEATGELFF. The chain links TRBV7-2 to TRBJ2-2; 8 nucleotides match TRBD1. With 7 bases clipped from V and 4 bases from J, the junction kept 14 bases outside the gene matches. This CDR3 has 17 amino acids. CDR1 and CDR2 from the germline V gene are SGHTA and FQGNSA.

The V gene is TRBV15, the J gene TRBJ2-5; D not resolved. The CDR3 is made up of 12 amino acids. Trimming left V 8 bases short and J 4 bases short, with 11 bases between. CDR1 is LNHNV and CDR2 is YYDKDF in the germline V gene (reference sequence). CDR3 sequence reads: CATAHGTETQYF. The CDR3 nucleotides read TGTGCCACCGCACACGGAACAGAGACCCAGTACTTC.

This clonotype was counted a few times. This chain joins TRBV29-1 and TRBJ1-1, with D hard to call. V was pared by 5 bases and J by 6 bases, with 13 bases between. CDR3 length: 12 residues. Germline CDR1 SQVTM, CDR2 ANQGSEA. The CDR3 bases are TGCAGCGTTTCCAAGACTCCCGCTGAAGCTTTCTTT. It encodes CSVSKTPAEAFF. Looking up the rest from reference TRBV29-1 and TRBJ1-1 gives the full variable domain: SAVISQKPSRDICQRGTSLTIQCQVDSQVTMMFWYRQQPGQSLTLIATANQGSEATYESGFVIDKFPISRPNLTFSTLTVSNMSPEDSSIYLCSVSKTPAEAFFGQGTRLTVV.

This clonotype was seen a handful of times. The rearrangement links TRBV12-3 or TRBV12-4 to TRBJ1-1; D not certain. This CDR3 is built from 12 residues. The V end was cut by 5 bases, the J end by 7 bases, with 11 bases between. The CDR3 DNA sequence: TGTGCCAGCAGTCTAACAGATCATGAAGCTTTCTTT. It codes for CASSLTDHEAFF.

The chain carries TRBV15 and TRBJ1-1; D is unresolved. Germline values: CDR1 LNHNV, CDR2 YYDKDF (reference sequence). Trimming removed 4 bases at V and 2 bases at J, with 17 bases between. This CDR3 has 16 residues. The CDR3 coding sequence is TGTGCCACCAGCACCTCGTTCAGGACGGTCAACACTGAAGCTTTCTTT. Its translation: CATSTSFRTVNTEAFF.

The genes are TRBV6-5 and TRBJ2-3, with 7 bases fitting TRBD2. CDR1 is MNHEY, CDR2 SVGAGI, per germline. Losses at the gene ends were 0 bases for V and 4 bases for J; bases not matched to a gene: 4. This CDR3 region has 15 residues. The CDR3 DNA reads TGTGCCAGCAGTTACTCGGCAGGGAGGGCAGATACGCAGTATTTT. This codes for CASSYSAGRADTQYF.

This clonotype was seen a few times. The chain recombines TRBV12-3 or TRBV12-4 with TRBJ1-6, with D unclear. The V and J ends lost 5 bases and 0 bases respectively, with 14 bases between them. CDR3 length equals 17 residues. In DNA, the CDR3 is TGTGCCAGCAGTCCCTTCGTTTGGAGCTCCTATAATTCACCCCTCCACTTT. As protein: CASSPFVWSSYNSPLHF.

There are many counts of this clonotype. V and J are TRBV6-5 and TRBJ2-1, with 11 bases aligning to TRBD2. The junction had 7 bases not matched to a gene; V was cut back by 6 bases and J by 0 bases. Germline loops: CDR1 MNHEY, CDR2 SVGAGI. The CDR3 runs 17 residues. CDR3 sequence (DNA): TGTGCCAGCAGCCAATCTAGCGGGGGGAGCTCCTACAATGAGCAGTTCTTC. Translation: CASSQSSGGSSYNEQFF.

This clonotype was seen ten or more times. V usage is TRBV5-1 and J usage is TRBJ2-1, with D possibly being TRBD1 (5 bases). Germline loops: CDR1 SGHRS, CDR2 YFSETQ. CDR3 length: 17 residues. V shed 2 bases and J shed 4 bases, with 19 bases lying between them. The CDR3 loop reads CASSFTPLDISYNEQFF. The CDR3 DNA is TGCGCCAGCAGCTTCACCCCTCTGGACATTTCTTACAATGAGCAGTTCTTC.

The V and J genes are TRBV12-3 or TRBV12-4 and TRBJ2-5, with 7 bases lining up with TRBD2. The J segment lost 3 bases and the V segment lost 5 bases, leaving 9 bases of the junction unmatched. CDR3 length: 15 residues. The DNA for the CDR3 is TGTGCCAGCAGTGCTCCGGGACTACCTAAAGAGACCCAGTACTTC. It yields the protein CASSAPGLPKETQYF.

The CDR3 bases are TGTGCCAGCAGACCTAACAGGGGAAAGACCCAGTACTTC. Encoded protein: CASRPNRGKTQYF. The genes are TRBV12-3 or TRBV12-4 and TRBJ2-5; TRBD1 agrees at 7 bases. J lost 6 bases, V lost 6 bases, and 7 bases had no gene match. The CDR3 runs 13 residues.

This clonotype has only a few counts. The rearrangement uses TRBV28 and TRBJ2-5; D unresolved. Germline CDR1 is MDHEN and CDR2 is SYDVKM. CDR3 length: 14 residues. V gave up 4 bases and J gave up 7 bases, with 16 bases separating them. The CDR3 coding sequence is TGTGCCAGCAGTTGGGCACGGACCCGGTCGACCCAGTACTTC. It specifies CASSWARTRSTQYF.